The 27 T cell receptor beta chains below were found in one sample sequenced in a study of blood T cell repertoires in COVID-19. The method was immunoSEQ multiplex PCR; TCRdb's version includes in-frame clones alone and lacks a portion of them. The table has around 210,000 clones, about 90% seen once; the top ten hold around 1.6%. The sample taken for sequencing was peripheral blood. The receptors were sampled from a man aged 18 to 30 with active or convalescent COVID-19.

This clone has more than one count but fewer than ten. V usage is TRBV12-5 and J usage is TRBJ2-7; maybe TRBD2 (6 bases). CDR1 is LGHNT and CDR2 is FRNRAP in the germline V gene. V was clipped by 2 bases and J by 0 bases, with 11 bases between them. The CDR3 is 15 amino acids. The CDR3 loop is CASGLSGTYSYEQYF. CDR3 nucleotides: TGTGCTAGTGGTTTGTCTGGGACTTACTCCTACGAGCAGTACTTC. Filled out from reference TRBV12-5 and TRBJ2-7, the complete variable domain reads DARVTQTPRHKVTEMGQEVTMRCQPILGHNTVFWYRQTMMQGLELLAYFRNRAPLDDSGMPKDRFSAEMPDATLATLKIQPSEPRDSAVYFCASGLSGTYSYEQYFGPGTRLTVT.

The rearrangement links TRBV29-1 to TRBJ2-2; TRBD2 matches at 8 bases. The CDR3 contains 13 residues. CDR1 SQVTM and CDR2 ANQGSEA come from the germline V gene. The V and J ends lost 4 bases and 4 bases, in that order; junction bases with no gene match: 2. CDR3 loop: CSVGTSSTGELFF. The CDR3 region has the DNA TGCAGCGTTGGGACTAGCAGCACCGGGGAGCTGTTTTTT.

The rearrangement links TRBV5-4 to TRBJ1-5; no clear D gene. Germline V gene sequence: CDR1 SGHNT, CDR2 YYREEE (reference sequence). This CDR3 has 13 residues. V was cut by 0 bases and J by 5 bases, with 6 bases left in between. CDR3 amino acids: CASSLVPDQPQHF. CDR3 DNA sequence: TGTGCCAGCAGCTTGGTACCAGATCAGCCCCAGCATTTT.

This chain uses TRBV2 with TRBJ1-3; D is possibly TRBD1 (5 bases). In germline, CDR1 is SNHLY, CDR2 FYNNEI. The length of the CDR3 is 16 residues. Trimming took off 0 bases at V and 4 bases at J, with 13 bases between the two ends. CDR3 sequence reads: CASSEAVGGGGNTIYF. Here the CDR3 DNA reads TGTGCCAGCAGTGAAGCGGTGGGGGGAGGAGGAAACACCATATATTTT.

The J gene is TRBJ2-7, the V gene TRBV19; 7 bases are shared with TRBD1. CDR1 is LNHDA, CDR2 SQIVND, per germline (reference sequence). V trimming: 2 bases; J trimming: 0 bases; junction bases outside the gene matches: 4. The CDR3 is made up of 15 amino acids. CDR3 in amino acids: CASSIRDSLSYEQYF. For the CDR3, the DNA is TGTGCCAGTAGTATAAGGGACAGCCTCTCCTACGAGCAGTACTTC.

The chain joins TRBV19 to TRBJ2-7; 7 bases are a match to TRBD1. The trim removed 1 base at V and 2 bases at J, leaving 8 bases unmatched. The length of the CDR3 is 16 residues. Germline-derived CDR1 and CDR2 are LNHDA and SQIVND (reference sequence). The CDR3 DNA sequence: TGTGCCAGTAGTATAGGAGTGAGGGGGCCAACCTACGAGCAGTACTTC. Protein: CASSIGVRGPTYEQYF.

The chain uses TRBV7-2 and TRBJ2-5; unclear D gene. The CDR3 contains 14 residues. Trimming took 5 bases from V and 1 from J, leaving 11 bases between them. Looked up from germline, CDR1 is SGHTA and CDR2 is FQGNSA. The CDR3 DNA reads TGTGCCAGCAGCCAAACCCCTATCCAAGAGACCCAGTACTTC. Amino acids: CASSQTPIQETQYF.

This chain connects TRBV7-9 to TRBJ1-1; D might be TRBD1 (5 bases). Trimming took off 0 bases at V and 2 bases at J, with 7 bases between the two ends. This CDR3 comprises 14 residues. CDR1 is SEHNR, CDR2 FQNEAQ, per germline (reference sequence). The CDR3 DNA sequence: TGTGCCAGCAGCTTAGCAGGGGAAAACACTGAAGCTTTCTTT. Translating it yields CASSLAGENTEAFF. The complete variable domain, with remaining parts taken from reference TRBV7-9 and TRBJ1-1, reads DTGVSQNPRHKITKRGQNVTFRCDPISEHNRLYWYRQTLGQGPEFLTYFQNEAQLEKSRLLSDRFSAERPKGSFSTLEIQRTEQGDSAMYLCASSLAGENTEAFFGQGTRLTVV.

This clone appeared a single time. CDR3 sequence reads: CASSPVGQGGDGYTF. As DNA, the CDR3 is TGTGCCAGCTCACCAGTTGGGCAGGGCGGGGATGGCTACACCTTC. V and J are TRBV18 and TRBJ1-2, with TRBD1 as a possible D gene (5 bases). The CDR3 consists of 15 residues. Between the trimmed V and J ends, which lost 2 bases and 6 bases, there was a span of 16 bases. Germline V CDR1 and CDR2: KGHSH, LQKENI. The complete variable domain, with remaining parts taken from reference TRBV18 and TRBJ1-2, reads NAGVMQNPRHLVRRRGQEARLRCSPMKGHSHVYWYRQLPEEGLKFMVYLQKENIIDESGMPKERFSAEFPKEGPSILRIQQVVRGDSAAYFCASSPVGQGGDGYTFGSGTRLTVV.

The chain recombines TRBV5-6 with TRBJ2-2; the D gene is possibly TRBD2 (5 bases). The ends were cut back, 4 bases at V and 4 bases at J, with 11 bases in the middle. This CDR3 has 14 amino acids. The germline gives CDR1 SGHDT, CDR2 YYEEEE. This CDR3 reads CASSPGLPTGELFF. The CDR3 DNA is TGTGCCAGCAGCCCCGGACTGCCCACCGGGGAGCTGTTTTTT.

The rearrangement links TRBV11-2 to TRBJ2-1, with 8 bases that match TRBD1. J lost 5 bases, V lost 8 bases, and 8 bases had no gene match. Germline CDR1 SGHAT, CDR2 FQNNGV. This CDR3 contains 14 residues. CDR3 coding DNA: TGTGCCAGCGCTGGGGACAGGATGAACAATGAGCAGTTCTTC. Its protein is CASAGDRMNNEQFF.

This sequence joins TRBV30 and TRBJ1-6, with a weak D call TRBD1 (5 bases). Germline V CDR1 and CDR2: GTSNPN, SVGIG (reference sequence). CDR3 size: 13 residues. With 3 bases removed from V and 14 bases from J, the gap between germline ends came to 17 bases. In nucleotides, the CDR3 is TGTGCCTGGAGCACCGGACGGGACTCCACCCTCCACTTT. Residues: CAWSTGRDSTLHF. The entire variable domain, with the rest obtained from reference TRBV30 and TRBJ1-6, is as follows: SQTIHQWPATLVQPVGSPLSLECTVEGTSNPNLYWYRQAAGRGLQLLFYSVGIGQISSEVPQNLSASRPQDRQFILSSKKLLLSDSGFYLCAWSTGRDSTLHFGNGTRLTVT.

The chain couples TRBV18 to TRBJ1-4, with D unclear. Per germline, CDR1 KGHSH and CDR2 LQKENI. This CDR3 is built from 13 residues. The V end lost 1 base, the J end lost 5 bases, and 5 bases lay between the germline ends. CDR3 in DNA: TGTGCCAGCTCACCACACCGGAATGAAAAACTGTTTTTT. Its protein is CASSPHRNEKLFF.

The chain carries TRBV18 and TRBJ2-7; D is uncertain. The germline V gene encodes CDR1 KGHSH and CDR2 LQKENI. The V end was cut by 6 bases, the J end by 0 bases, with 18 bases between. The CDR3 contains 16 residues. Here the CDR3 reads CASSSPVTKSSYEQYF. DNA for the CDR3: TGTGCCAGCTCGTCCCCCGTAACGAAGAGCTCCTACGAGCAGTACTTC.

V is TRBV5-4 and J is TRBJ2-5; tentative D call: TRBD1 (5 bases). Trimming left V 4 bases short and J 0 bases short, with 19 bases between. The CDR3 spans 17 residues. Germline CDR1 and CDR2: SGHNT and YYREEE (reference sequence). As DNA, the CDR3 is TGTGCCAGCAGCGCCAAAGGGCACCAGGGATACCAAGAGACCCAGTACTTC. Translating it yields CASSAKGHQGYQETQYF.

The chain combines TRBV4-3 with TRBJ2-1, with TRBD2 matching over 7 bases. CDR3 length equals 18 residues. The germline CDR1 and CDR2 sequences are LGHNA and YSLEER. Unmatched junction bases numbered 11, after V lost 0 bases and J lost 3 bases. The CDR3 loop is CASSQEGRWLADYNEQFF. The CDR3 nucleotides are TGCGCCAGCAGCCAAGAGGGGAGGTGGCTAGCGGACTACAATGAGCAGTTCTTC.

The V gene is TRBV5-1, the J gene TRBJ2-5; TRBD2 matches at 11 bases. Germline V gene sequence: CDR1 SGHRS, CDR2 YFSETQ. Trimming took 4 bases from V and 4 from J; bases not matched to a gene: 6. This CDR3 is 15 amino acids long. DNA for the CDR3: TGCGCCAGCAGCACAGGACTAGCGGGCATAGAGACCCAGTACTTC. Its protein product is CASSTGLAGIETQYF.

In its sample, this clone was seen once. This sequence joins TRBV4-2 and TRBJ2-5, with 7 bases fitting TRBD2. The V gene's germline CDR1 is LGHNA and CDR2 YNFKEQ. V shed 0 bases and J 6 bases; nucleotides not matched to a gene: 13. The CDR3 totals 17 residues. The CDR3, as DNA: TGTGCCAGCAGCCAAGAGGTCACTCGGGCGGGAGTGCAGACCCAGTACTTC. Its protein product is CASSQEVTRAGVQTQYF.

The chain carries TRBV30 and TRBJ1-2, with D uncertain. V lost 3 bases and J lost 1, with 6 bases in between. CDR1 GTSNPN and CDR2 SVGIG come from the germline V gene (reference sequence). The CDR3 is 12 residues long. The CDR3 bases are TGTGCCTGGAGGGGAGGTAACTATGGCTACACCTTC. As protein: CAWRGGNYGYTF.

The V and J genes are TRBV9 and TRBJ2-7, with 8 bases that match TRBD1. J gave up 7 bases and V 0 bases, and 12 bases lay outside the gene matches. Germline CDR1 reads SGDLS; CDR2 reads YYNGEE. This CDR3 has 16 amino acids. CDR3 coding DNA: TGTGCCAGCAGCGTAGGTGTGGACAGGGTCCTTGTGGAGCAGTACTTC. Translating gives CASSVGVDRVLVEQYF.

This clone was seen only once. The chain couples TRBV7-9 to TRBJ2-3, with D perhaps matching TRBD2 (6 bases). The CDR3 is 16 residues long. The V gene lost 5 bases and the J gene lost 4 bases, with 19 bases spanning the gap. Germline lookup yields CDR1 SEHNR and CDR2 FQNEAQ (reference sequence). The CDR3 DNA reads TGTGCCAGCAGCCACCCACTAGCTAATGGGCCAGATACGCAGTATTTT. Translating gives CASSHPLANGPDTQYF.

CDR3 sequence reads: CASSLAGPYSNQPQHF. CDR3 nucleotides: TGTGCCAGCAGTTTAGCGGGGCCATATAGCAATCAGCCCCAGCATTTT. This chain joins TRBV27 and TRBJ1-5; the D gene is possibly TRBD1 (5 bases). The CDR3 has 16 residues. The V gene lost 2 bases and the J gene lost 0 bases, with 11 bases spanning the gap. CDR1 is MNHEY, CDR2 SMNVEV, per germline (reference sequence).

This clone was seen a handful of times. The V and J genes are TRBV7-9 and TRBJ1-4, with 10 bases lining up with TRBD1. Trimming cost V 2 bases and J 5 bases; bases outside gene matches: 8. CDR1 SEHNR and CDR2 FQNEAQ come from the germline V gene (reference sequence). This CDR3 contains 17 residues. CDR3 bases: TGTGCCAGCAGCTTATCGTCCGGGGGACAGGGGAATGAAAAACTGTTTTTT. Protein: CASSLSSGGQGNEKLFF.

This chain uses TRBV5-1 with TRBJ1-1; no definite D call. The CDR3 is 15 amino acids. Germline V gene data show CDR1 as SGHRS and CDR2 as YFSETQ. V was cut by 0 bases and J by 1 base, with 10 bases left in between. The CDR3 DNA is TGCGCCAGCAGCTTGGTTCCGGAGGGGAACACTGAAGCTTTCTTT. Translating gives CASSLVPEGNTEAFF. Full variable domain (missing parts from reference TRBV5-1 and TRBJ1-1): KAGVTQTPRYLIKTRGQQVTLSCSPISGHRSVSWYQQTPGQGLQFLFEYFSETQRNKGNFPGRFSGRQFSNSRSEMNVSTLELGDSALYLCASSLVPEGNTEAFFGQGTRLTVV.

CDR3 protein: CASSPRPDTNTEAFF. As DNA, the CDR3 is TGTGCCAGCTCACCACGTCCAGATACGAACACTGAAGCTTTCTTT. The rearrangement joins TRBV18 to TRBJ1-1, with unresolved D. CDR3 length equals 15 residues. Trimming left V 1 base short and J 1 base short, with 10 bases between. Germline V CDR1 and CDR2: KGHSH, LQKENI.

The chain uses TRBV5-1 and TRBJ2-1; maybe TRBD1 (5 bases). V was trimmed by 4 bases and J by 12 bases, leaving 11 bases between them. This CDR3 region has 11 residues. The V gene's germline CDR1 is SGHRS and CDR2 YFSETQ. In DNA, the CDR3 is TGCGCCAGCAGCGGGGCAGAAGTGCAGTTCTTC. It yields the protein CASSGAEVQFF.

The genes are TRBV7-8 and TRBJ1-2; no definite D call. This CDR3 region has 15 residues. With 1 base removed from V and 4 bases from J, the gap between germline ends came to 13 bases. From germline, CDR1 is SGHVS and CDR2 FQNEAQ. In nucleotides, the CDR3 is TGTGCCAGCAGCTTAGAACACAGCCCTGGCTATGGCTACACCTTC. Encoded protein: CASSLEHSPGYGYTF.